The present TCR beta chain was sequenced within a study of shared clonotypes between healthy human individuals (dated by TCRdb to the early 2020s). With respect to the entire study: A couple of women and three men aged 18 to 49 years were included in the cohort. To estimate repertoire size and how much clonotypes are shared between individuals, the study performed deep sequencing of blood TCR repertoires from about five healthy adults. To increase sequencing depth and limit assay-specific biases, TCR repertoire library preparation and sequencing were carried out by different laboratories using diverse techniques. Each donor's leukapheresis produced roughly between roughly 0.9 and 8.9 billion PBMCs. For each donor, three plates each were used for CD4 naive and CD4 memory, two plates were used for CD8 naive, and one plate was used for CD8 memory.

The CDR3 sequence holds 17 residues, the cysteine and phenylalanine included. Here the CDR3 DNA is all that survives: 51 bases in frame from base 1. Germline trimming amounts to 0 bases on V and 4 bases on J, with 9 as the count of junction bases outside the gene matches. CDR1 is given as SGDLS and CDR2 as YYNGEE, both from the germline V gene. The donors were healthy, HIV-negative adults with no recently reported acute infections or vaccinations. Only Caucasian adults living in Nashville, Tennessee, USA were represented among the donors. The CD8 memory samples were a combination of magnetically selected CD45RO+ cells and CCR7-negative CD45RA+ effector memory (TemRA) cells. Blood was collected by leukapheresis, and PBMCs were isolated by Ficoll-Histopaque density gradient centrifugation and then cryopreserved in liquid nitrogen vapor phase. Analytical flow cytometry was used to check the purity and quantity of each magnetically sorted T cell population. From each sorted fraction, genomic DNA was isolated and quantified by UV absorbance on a Nanodrop 2000c.

Using the deep immunoSEQ assay, multiplex PCR amplified TCR CDR3 regions from genomic DNA. Extracted genomic DNA from each cell subset was spread evenly across all wells of several immunoSEQ 96-well plates, with each plate serving as a replicate. For sorted subsets, roughly 190 ng of genomic DNA, equivalent to 30,000 or so T cell genomes, went into each replicate PCR. Purified libraries were quantified with a Qubit 3.0 fluorometer, sized on a Bioanalyzer 2100, and re-quantified with the KAPA Library Quantification kit. Every immunoSEQ 96-well plate was sequenced on a dedicated single-read 150-cycle Illumina NextSeq 550 flow cell. In the paper's pipeline: Because only junctional sequences without quality scores were contained in the immunoSEQ output, filtering matching that applied to full-length reads could not be performed. Sequences were annotated with PyIR, a Python wrapper for IgBLAST v1.9, and V/J genes and CDR3 were assigned using IMGT germline references. Reads with weak V/J assignments (E-value above 1e-6), missing CDR3, stop codons, out-of-frame junctions, or ambiguous translated residues were removed. A V3J clonotype was defined by an identical inferred V gene, J gene, and CDR3 amino acid sequence. Percentage overlap between repertoires was computed as shared unique clonotypes divided by the size of the smaller repertoire. Richness of each repertoire was evaluated using RTK rarefaction, the Chao1 estimator, and Recon v2.1 estimates of unobserved clonotypes. Generation probabilities were computed with OLGA for all TCRbeta clonotypes obtained by the gDNA method from four donors. Held by TCRdb, this immuneACCESS table contains in-frame sequences only and omits some clones. Under half of the omission traces to an unresolved V gene where checked; the cause of the rest is unknown. The V and J calls and clone size were taken over from that table, and D and trimming were inferred from the DNA. Across this sample there are roughly 300,000 clones, with around 86% seen only once. 15% to 20% of the sample belongs to the ten largest clones.

What the work shows at the level of the full study, not this receptor alone: About 5% of naive CD4, 3.5% of naive CD8, 2.3% of memory CD4, and approximately 0.39% of memory CD8 clonotypes were shared across a few donors. Pairwise subsampling indicated that sequencing depth was expected to affect the degree of clonotype sharing among donors. Larger estimated clonotype richness was generally found for naive subsets than for memory subsets. Because the study included a small number of donors, the genetic and exposure-history diversity represented was limited. Higher generation probabilities were observed for clonotypes shared by all four sorted-subset donors than for non-shared clonotypes. Rarefaction of sorted-subset datasets indicated incomplete sequencing despite the large sequencing depth. Sampling was restricted to blood, and TCR repertoires in tissue are likely to differ from TCR repertoires in blood.

Of note for this clone: What this receptor recognizes is not known. No quality values exist for individual bases; no much larger clone is one base distant.

The chain is made from TRBV9 and TRBJ1-2, and TRBD1 aligns with 10 junction nucleotides. Sequenced material: memory CD8+ T cells sorted from blood. The sample's cell subset or site label is to be understood as: CD45RO+ cells pooled with CCR7-negative TemRA cells. The receptor was isolated from a man younger than 30 in good health. The CDR3 region reads CASSVGPRRQGAYGYTF. At the DNA level, the sequence is TGTGCCAGCAGCGTAGGCCCAAGGAGACAGGGGGCCTATGGCTACACCTTC.